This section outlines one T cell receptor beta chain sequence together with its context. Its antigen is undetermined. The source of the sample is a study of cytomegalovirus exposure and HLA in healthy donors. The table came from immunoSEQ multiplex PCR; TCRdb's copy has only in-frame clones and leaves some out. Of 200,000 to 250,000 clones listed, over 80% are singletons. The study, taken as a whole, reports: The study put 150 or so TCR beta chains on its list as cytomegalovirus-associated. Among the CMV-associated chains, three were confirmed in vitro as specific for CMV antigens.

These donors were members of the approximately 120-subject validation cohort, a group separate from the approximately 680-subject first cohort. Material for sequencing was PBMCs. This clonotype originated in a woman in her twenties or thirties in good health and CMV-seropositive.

The CDR3 protein is CASSLRSSGYYEQFF. CDR3 in DNA: TGTGCCAGCAGTTTAAGGTCTAGCGGGTACTATGAGCAGTTCTTC. The rearrangement joins TRBV28 to TRBJ2-1; TRBD2 agrees at 8 bases. The CDR3 has 15 amino acids. Germline CDR1 is MDHEN and CDR2 is SYDVKM. V lost 2 bases, J lost 8 bases, and 8 bases stayed unmatched.